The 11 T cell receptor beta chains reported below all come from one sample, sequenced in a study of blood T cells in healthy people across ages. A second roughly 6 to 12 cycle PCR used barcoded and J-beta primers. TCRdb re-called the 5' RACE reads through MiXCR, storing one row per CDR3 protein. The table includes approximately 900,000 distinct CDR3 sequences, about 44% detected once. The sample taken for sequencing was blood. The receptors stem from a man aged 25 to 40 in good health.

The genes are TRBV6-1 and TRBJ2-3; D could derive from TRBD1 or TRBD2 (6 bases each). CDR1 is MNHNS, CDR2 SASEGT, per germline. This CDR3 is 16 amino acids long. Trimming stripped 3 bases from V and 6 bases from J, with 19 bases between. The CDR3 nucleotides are TGTGCCAGCAGTGACCAGGGGCTAGCGACTCGGGATACGCAGTATTTT. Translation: CASSDQGLATRDTQYF.

Here the CDR3 reads CATSRRDRGYEQYF. The DNA of the CDR3 is TGTGCCACCAGCAGGCGCGACAGGGGTTACGAGCAGTACTTC. The V call is TRBV15, the J call TRBJ2-7; 8 nucleotides match TRBD1. V lost 3 bases, J lost 4 bases, and 5 bases stayed unmatched. The CDR3 sequence is 14 residues long. Germline V gives CDR1 LNHNV, CDR2 YYDKDF (reference sequence).

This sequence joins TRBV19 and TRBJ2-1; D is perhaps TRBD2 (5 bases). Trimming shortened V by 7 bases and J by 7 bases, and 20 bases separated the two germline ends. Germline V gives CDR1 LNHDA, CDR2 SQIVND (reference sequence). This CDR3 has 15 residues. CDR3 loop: CASKLSPSLGNEQFF. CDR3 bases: TGTGCCAGTAAATTATCCCCTAGCCTTGGAAATGAGCAGTTCTTC. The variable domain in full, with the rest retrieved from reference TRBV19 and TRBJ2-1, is DGGITQSPKYLFRKEGQNVTLSCEQNLNHDAMYWYRQDPGQGLRLIYYSQIVNDFQKGDIAEGYSVSREKKESFPLTVTSAQKNPTAFYLCASKLSPSLGNEQFFGPGTRLTVL.

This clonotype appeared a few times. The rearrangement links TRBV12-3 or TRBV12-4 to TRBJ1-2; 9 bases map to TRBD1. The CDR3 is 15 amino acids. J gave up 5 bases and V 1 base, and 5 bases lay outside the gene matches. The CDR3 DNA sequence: TGTGCCAGCAGTTTAGATGGGACAGGGCCGTATGGCTACACCTTC. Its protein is CASSLDGTGPYGYTF.

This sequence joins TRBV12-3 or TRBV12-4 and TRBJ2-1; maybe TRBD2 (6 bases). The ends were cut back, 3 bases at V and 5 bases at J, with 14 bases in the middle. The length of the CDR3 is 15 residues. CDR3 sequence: CASSFPGEPDNEQFF. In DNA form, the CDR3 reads TGTGCCAGCAGTTTCCCGGGGGAGCCCGACAATGAGCAGTTCTTC.

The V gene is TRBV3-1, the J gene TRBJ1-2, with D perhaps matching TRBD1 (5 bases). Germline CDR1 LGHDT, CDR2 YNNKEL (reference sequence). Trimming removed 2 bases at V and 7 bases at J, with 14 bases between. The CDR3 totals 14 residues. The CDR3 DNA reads TGTGCCAGCAGCCAATACAGCGACGGGGGTGGCTACACCTTC. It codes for CASSQYSDGGGYTF.

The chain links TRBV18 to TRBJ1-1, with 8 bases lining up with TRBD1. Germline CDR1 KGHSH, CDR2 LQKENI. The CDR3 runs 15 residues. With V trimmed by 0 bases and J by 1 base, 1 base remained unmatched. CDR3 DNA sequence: TGTGCCAGCTCACCACCGGGACAGGCGAACACTGAAGCTTTCTTT. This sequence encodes CASSPPGQANTEAFF.

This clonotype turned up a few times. The CDR3 reads CSLRRDTGELFF. The CDR3 bases are TGCAGCTTACGGAGGGATACCGGGGAGCTGTTTTTT. The chain recombines TRBV29-1 with TRBJ2-2; tentatively, D is TRBD2 (6 bases). Between the trimmed V and J ends, which lost 8 bases and 5 bases, there was a span of 12 bases. CDR1 and CDR2 from the germline V gene are SQVTM and ANQGSEA. This CDR3 comprises 12 residues.

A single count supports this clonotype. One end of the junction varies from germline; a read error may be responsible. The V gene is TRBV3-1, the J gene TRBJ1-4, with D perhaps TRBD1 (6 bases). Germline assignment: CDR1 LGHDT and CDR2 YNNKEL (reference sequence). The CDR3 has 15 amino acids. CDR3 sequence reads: CASSPWGARVEKPFF. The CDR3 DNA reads TGTGCCAGCAGCCCCTGGGGGGCTAGGGTGGAAAAACCGTTTTTT.

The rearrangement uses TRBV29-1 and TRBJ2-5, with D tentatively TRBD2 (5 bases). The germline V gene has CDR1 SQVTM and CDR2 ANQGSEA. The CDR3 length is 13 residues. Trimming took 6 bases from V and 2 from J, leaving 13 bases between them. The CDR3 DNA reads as TGCAGCGTCGGAGGACTGGAGCAAGAGACCCAGTACTTC. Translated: CSVGGLEQETQYF.

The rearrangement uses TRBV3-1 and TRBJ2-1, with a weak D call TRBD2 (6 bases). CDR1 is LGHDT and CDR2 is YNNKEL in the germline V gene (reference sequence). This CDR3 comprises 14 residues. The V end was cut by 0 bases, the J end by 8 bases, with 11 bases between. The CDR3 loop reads CASSQDTLAYEQFF. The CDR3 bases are TGTGCCAGCAGCCAAGATACCCTAGCGTATGAGCAGTTCTTC.